This is a list of T cell receptor beta chains from one sample in a study of response to subunit inactivated influenza vaccine. TCRdb re-derived calls from the RT-PCR reads in MiXCR, one entry per CDR3 protein. Among about 700,000 distinct CDR3 sequences listed, approximately 14% were seen once. The material sequenced was PBMCs from blood, taken 14 days before vaccination. The source of these receptors is a middle-aged man who received an inactivated influenza vaccine. Both conserved end residues are part of each CDR3. D genes are given only for firm matches. The size entry is marked missing in some rows and otherwise reads once, few, many or a size class.

j_gene | d_gene | abundance | v_gene | CDR3nt | CDR3aa
TRBJ1-4 | NA | few | TRBV7-2 | TGTGCCAGCAGCTCCAACGGACTTGGTAATGAAAAACTGTTTTTT | CASSSNGLGNEKLFF
TRBJ1-5 | TRBD1 | NA | TRBV12-3/TRBV12-4 | TGTGCCAGCAGTTCCGGACAGGGGGTCAGCAATCAGCCCCAGCATTTT | CASSSGQGVSNQPQHF
TRBJ2-1 | TRBD1 | many | TRBV12-3/TRBV12-4 | TGTGCCAGCAGCCAGGGACAGTGGTACAATGAGCAGTTCTTC | CASSQGQWYNEQFF
TRBJ1-1 | NA | NA | TRBV10-3 | TGTGCCATCAGTGAGTCTCGGGGCTCGGACACTGAAGCTTTCTTT | CAISESRGSDTEAFF
TRBJ2-7 | TRBD2 | few | TRBV4-3 | TGCGCCAGCAGCCCCGAATTAGCGGGAGGGCCTTCTGTCAACGAGCAGTACTTC | CASSPELAGGPSVNEQYF
TRBJ1-4 | TRBD1 | NA | TRBV4-2 | TGTGCCAGCAGCGAGGACAGGGGTGAAAAACTGTTTTTT | CASSEDRGEKLFF
TRBJ1-3 | NA | many | TRBV10-3 | TGTGCCATCAGTGATAGTACCTCTGGAAACACCATATATTTT | CAISDSTSGNTIYF
TRBJ1-1 | NA | NA | TRBV5-1 | TGCGCCAGCAGCTCCCTCGGGGTGGGGATCACTGAAGCTTTCTTT | CASSSLGVGITEAFF
TRBJ2-4 | NA | NA | TRBV2 | TGTGCCAGCACCCAAAAAAGCGGAGGGGGGCTCCCAAACATTCAGTACTTC | CASTQKSGGGLPNIQYF
TRBJ1-1 | TRBD1 | NA | TRBV7-9 | TGTGCCAGCAGCTCGACAGGGGGCCGCACTGAAGCTTTCTTT | CASSSTGGRTEAFF
TRBJ1-1 | NA | few | TRBV20-1 | TGCAGTGCCCTCGGGGGTTTCACTGAAGCTTTCTTT | CSALGGFTEAFF
TRBJ2-5 | NA | NA | TRBV2 | TGTGCCAGCAGTCTTGCGTGGCCTCAAGAGACCCAGTACTTC | CASSLAWPQETQYF
TRBJ2-6 | TRBD1 | NA | TRBV5-5 | TGTGCCAGCAGCTTCGGGACAGTCACTGGGGCCAACGTCCTGACTTTC | CASSFGTVTGANVLTF
TRBJ2-3 | TRBD2 | few | TRBV20-1 | TGCAGTGCTAGAGTACTCCCGGCTAGCGGCCTGACAGATACGCAGTATTTT | CSARVLPASGLTDTQYF
TRBJ2-5 | NA | many | TRBV7-2 | TGCGCCAGCAGCTTGGGAAGGCGGGAGACCCAGTACTTC | CASSLGRRETQYF
TRBJ2-7 | NA | many | TRBV4-1 | TGTGCCAGCAGCCATGGTTACGAGCAGTACTTC | CASSHGYEQYF
TRBJ1-5 | TRBD1 | once | TRBV4-3 | TGCGCCAGCAGCCAATGGACAGGGAGCAATCAGCCCCAGCATTTT | CASSQWTGSNQPQHF
TRBJ1-1 | NA | NA | TRBV27 | TGTGCCAGCAGTTTCTCGACCGAAAACACTGAAGCTTTCTTT | CASSFSTENTEAFF
TRBJ1-1 | NA | many | TRBV29-1 | TGCAGCGTTCAGCGGACACCCCCGAACACTGAAGCTTTCTTT | CSVQRTPPNTEAFF
TRBJ2-4 | TRBD1 | many | TRBV7-9 | TGTGCCAGCAGCCCGGACAGGGTAATTCAAAACATTCAGTACTTC | CASSPDRVIQNIQYF
TRBJ2-3 | NA | few | TRBV24-1 | TGTGCCACCAGTGACCTGAGAACCGGATCCACAGATACGCAGTATTTT | CATSDLRTGSTDTQYF
TRBJ2-1 | TRBD2 | NA | TRBV3-1 | TGTGCCAGCAGCCAAGGGGTGACGGGACTAACTACCCGAAACTCCTACAATGAGCAGTTCTTC | CASSQGVTGLTTRNSYNEQFF
TRBJ2-1 | NA | NA | TRBV6-2/TRBV6-3 | TGTGCCAGCACCCCATTGGGCGGAGAGCAGTTCTTC | CASTPLGGEQFF
TRBJ2-1 | NA | NA | TRBV9 | TGTGCCAGCAGCGTGGGCGGGGGCATCGGTGAGCAGTTCTTC | CASSVGGGIGEQFF
TRBJ2-7 | TRBD1 | few | TRBV6-2/TRBV6-3 | TGTGCCAGCAGTCTAACCACTCGACGACAGGGAGCCTATGAGCAGTACTTC | CASSLTTRRQGAYEQYF
TRBJ2-4 | NA | few | TRBV2 | TGTGCCAGCAGTGAACAGTCAGCCAAAAACATTCAGTACTTC | CASSEQSAKNIQYF
TRBJ2-2 | TRBD2 | few | TRBV3-1 | TGTGCCAGCAGCCAAACATCTGGACTAGCGGGTTGGTCCGGGGAGCTGTTTTTT | CASSQTSGLAGWSGELFF
TRBJ2-2 | NA | few | TRBV28 | TGTGCCAGCAGTTTATCTGGGTTAGAGACCGGGGAGCTGTTTTTT | CASSLSGLETGELFF
TRBJ2-2 | NA | few | TRBV20-1 | TGCAGTGCTAGCGACCAGGGGCTCACCGGGGAGCTGTTTTTT | CSASDQGLTGELFF
TRBJ2-7 | TRBD2 | many | TRBV4-2 | TGTGCCAGCAGCCATAACGGGGGGACCCGGGGCTACGAGCAGTACTTC | CASSHNGGTRGYEQYF
TRBJ2-3 | NA | few | TRBV29-1 | TGCAGCGTGGAAGGGACACCGCAACTATACACAGATACGCAGTATTTT | CSVEGTPQLYTDTQYF
TRBJ2-1 | NA | few | TRBV2 | TGTGCCAGCAGTGGAGGTGGAGGCCCCTACAATGAGCAGTTCTTC | CASSGGGGPYNEQFF
TRBJ2-7 | TRBD1 | medium-sized | TRBV28 | TGTGCCAGCAGTCATACAGGGGGCACTCATTACGAGCAGTACTTC | CASSHTGGTHYEQYF
TRBJ2-1 | NA | NA | TRBV20-1 | TGCAGTGCTAGACCCCGGAGGGCCTCCTACAATGAGCAGTTCTTC | CSARPRRASYNEQFF
TRBJ1-3 | NA | few | TRBV10-3 | TGTGCCATCAGGGAGGGATCCGGAAACACCATATATTTT | CAIREGSGNTIYF
TRBJ2-2 | TRBD2 | NA | TRBV7-9 | TGTGCCAGCAGCTCAGAGACTAGCGATCCCGGGGAGCTGTTTTTT | CASSSETSDPGELFF
TRBJ2-1 | TRBD2 | few | TRBV20-1 | TGCAGTGCTGAGACGACTAGCGGGAGGTATGAGCAGTTCTTC | CSAETTSGRYEQFF
TRBJ2-1 | TRBD2 | few | TRBV3-1 | TGTGCCAGCAGCCAACTAGCGGTGGGAGACAATGAGCAGTTCTTC | CASSQLAVGDNEQFF
TRBJ2-7 | NA | many | TRBV5-1 | TGCGCCAGCAGCTTACGGGACGAGCAGTACTTC | CASSLRDEQYF
TRBJ2-1 | NA | many | TRBV5-1 | NA | CASKQQEDRYNEQFFGEQFF
TRBJ2-1 | NA | NA | TRBV2 | TGTGCCAGCAAGGACAACAACAATGAGCAGTTCTTC | CASKDNNNEQFF
TRBJ2-7 | NA | few | TRBV20-1 | TGCAGTGCTAGCAGGAACTCCTACGAGCAGTACTTC | CSASRNSYEQYF
TRBJ2-7 | TRBD2 | many | TRBV29-1 | TGCAGCGTTAATGGGCCCGGGGGGACCTACGAGCAGTACTTC | CSVNGPGGTYEQYF
TRBJ2-7 | TRBD1 | NA | TRBV7-2 | TGTGCCAGCAGGAACCGGGACAGGGGGCCTGGTGAGCAGTACTTC | CASRNRDRGPGEQYF
TRBJ2-7 | NA | NA | TRBV20-1 | TGCAGTGCTAGAGATGTCGGGGGTAGTCAGGTCTACGAGCAGTACTTC | CSARDVGGSQVYEQYF
TRBJ2-7 | TRBD1 | few | TRBV29-1 | TGCAGCGTGACAGGGCCCCTCGGTGAGCAGTACTTC | CSVTGPLGEQYF
TRBJ2-7 | NA | few | TRBV4-2 | TGTGCCAGCAGCCAAGTAGCTCAAGGCTACGAGCAGTACTTC | CASSQVAQGYEQYF
TRBJ2-1 | NA | NA | TRBV28 | TGTGCCAGCAGTATCACTAGTTACAATGAGCAGTTCTTC | CASSITSYNEQFF
TRBJ2-7 | TRBD1 | few | TRBV5-1 | TGCGCCAGCAGCTCGGACAGGGGCGAGCAGTACTTC | CASSSDRGEQYF
TRBJ2-5 | TRBD2 | few | TRBV29-1 | TGCAGCGTTGACCGCGGGGGGGAGGAGACCCAGTACTTC | CSVDRGGEETQYF
TRBJ2-1 | NA | NA | TRBV18 | TGTGCCAGCTCGCCGCAGAGTAGGGGACCCTACAATGAGCAGTTCTTC | CASSPQSRGPYNEQFF
TRBJ1-1 | TRBD1 | few | TRBV20-1 | TGCAGTGCTAGCCAACAGGGGGCTGAAGCTTTCTTT | CSASQQGAEAFF
TRBJ1-2 | NA | few | TRBV5-5 | TGTGCCAGCAGCATCGGCCTGTACCGATCAACCCATGGCTACACCTTC | CASSIGLYRSTHGYTF
TRBJ2-1 | TRBD2 | few | TRBV28 | TGTGCCAGCAGTCGTAAGCTAGCGGGCGATGAGCAGTTCTTC | CASSRKLAGDEQFF
TRBJ2-7 | NA | few | TRBV28 | TGTGCCAGCACCCAGAACGGCTACGAGCAGTACTTC | CASTQNGYEQYF
TRBJ2-1 | TRBD2 | NA | TRBV24-1 | TGTGCCACCAGTGATCAGGGGAGCGGGGGGGTTAATGAGCAGTTCTTC | CATSDQGSGGVNEQFF